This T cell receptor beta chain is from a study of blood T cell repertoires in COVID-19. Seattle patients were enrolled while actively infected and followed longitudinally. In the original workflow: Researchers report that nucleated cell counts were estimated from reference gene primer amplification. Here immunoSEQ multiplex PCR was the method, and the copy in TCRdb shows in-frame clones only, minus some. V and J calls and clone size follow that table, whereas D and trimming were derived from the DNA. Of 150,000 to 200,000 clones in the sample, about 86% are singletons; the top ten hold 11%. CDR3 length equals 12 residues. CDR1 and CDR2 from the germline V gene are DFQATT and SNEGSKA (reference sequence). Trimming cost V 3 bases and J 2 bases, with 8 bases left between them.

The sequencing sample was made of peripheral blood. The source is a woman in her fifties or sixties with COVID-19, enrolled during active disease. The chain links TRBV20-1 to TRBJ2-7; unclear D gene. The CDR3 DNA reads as TGCAGTGCTAGTAATAGTCCCTACGAGCAGTACTTC. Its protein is CSASNSPYEQYF.